These T cell receptor beta chains were read from a single sample in a study of PD-1 blockade in classical Hodgkin lymphoma. Measured with immunoSEQ multiplex PCR; TCRdb has only the in-frame clones, and not every one. The sample has tens of thousands of clones, approximately 87% seen once; the top ten hold 20% to 30%. The input for sequencing was peripheral blood mononuclear cells (PBMCs), taken before the fourth cycle of nivolumab. The receptors were gathered from a human donor with classical Hodgkin lymphoma. Each CDR3 is given with its conserved first and last residue. D genes are given only for firm matches. Clone size, where shown, is once, few, many, or a class for clones that have expanded.

d_gene,abundance,v_gene,j_gene,CDR3nt,CDR3aa
-,-,TRBV9,TRBJ1-5,TGTGCCAGCAGCGACTTACAGGGAGGAGGGCAGCCCCAGCATTTT,CASSDLQGGGQPQHF
-,-,TRBV2,TRBJ1-3,TGTGCCAGCAGTGACCAGGGTCTTGCAAACACCATATATTTT,CASSDQGLANTIYF
-,-,TRBV9,TRBJ2-5,TGTGCCAGCAGCGTCAGAGGCGAAGGGGCCCAGTACTTC,CASSVRGEGAQYF
TRBD1,-,TRBV11-3,TRBJ2-1,TGTGCCAGCAGCCCCGGAGGACAGGGGAGTAATGAGCAGTTCTTC,CASSPGGQGSNEQFF
-,-,TRBV5-4,TRBJ2-4,TGTGCCAGCAGCTTGGAGGATCGGGGCCCCATTCAGTACTTC,CASSLEDRGPIQYF
-,-,TRBV18,TRBJ2-7,TGTGCCAGCTCACCGGACGCATACGAGCAGTACTTC,CASSPDAYEQYF
-,-,TRBV29-1,TRBJ1-6,TGCAGCGCCTCAAGCTCCTATAATTCACCCCTCCACTTT,CSASSSYNSPLHF
-,-,TRBV23-1,TRBJ2-1,TGCGCCAGCAGTCAATCATGGTTCGTAGGGGGGGTGCAATACAATGAGCAGTTCTTC,CASSQSWFVGGVQYNEQFF
-,-,TRBV19,TRBJ2-5,TGTGCCAGCTCGGCACAGGGAAAAGAGACCCAGTACTTC,CASSAQGKETQYF
-,-,TRBV13,TRBJ2-7,TGTGCCAGCAGCGCCTTCAGTACGGCCTACGAGCAGTACTTC,CASSAFSTAYEQYF
TRBD1,-,TRBV29-1,TRBJ1-2,TGCAGCGTTGAAGATAGGACAGGGGGCGCCGGATCAGGCTACACCTTC,CSVEDRTGGAGSGYTF
-,-,TRBV30,TRBJ1-2,TGTGCCTGGAGTCAAACAGGGCGTGGCTACACCTTC,CAWSQTGRGYTF
-,-,TRBV6-6,TRBJ2-7,TGTGCCAGCAGTTACTCCATCCTAGGAGGGGCCTACGAGCAGTACTTC,CASSYSILGGAYEQYF
TRBD1,-,TRBV15,TRBJ2-7,TGTGCCACCAGCAGAGATCTCCCATCAGGGGGCGATTTCTCCCTCGAGCAGTACTTC,CATSRDLPSGGDFSLEQYF
-,-,TRBV5-4,TRBJ2-7,TGTGCCAGCAGCTTTGCAGGGAACGAGCAGTACTTC,CASSFAGNEQYF
TRBD2,-,TRBV4-2,TRBJ2-3,TGTGCCAGCAGGACTAGGGCTAGCGGGGGGGATTCAGATACGCAGTATTTT,CASRTRASGGDSDTQYF
TRBD2,once,TRBV18,TRBJ2-7,TGTGCCAGCTCATCCTCTATAGCGGGAGTCCCCACCTCCTACGAGCAGTACTTC,CASSSSIAGVPTSYEQYF
-,-,TRBV6-5,TRBJ2-2,TGTGCCAGCAGTTACAGGAGAGAGGGCGGGGAGCTGTTTTTT,CASSYRREGGELFF
-,-,TRBV2,TRBJ2-7,TGTGCCAGCAGTGGGACTACTGCCTACGAGCAGTACTTC,CASSGTTAYEQYF
-,-,TRBV18,TRBJ2-7,TGTGCCAGCAGCCCCACGGGCTACGAGCAGTACTTC,CASSPTGYEQYF
-,-,TRBV5-4,TRBJ2-7,TGTGCCAGCAGCTTCAGCGGAGAGCAGTACTTC,CASSFSGEQYF
-,-,TRBV6-4,TRBJ1-1,TGTGCCAGCAGTCCGACCCCCGGGACATCCATGAACACTGAAGCTTTCTTT,CASSPTPGTSMNTEAFF
TRBD1,-,TRBV29-1,TRBJ1-5,TGCAGCTCCAGACAGGGGAAAACTAGCAATCAGCCCCAGCATTTT,CSSRQGKTSNQPQHF
TRBD2,-,TRBV10-3,TRBJ2-1,TGTGCCATAAGGGCGGGACTAGCGGGAGTCGGCTCCTACAATGAGCAGTTCTTC,CAIRAGLAGVGSYNEQFF
-,-,TRBV11-2,TRBJ2-7,TGTGCCAGCAGCTTACCCTCCTACGAGCAGTACTTC,CASSLPSYEQYF
-,-,TRBV11-2,TRBJ1-1,TGTGCCAGCAGCCCCAACAAACAGGGTTTGCCGAACACTGAAGCTTTCTTT,CASSPNKQGLPNTEAFF
TRBD1,-,TRBV11-2,TRBJ2-7,TGTGCCAGCAGCCCCCCAGCGGGACAGGGGGCTTACGAGCAGTACTTC,CASSPPAGQGAYEQYF
-,few,TRBV2,TRBJ2-3,TGTGCCAGCAGTCTAATGCGGACCACAGATACGCAGTATTTT,CASSLMRTTDTQYF
TRBD1,-,TRBV19,TRBJ2-5,TGTGCCAGTAGTCCCACAGGACAGGGTCGTCATGGGCAGTACTTC,CASSPTGQGRHGQYF
-,-,TRBV19,TRBJ1-1,TGTGCCAGTAGTATAGATTGGCAGGCTTACACTGAAGCTTTCTTT,CASSIDWQAYTEAFF
-,-,TRBV12-5,TRBJ2-7,TGTGCTAGTGGTTTGGGCGAGGGCGAGCAGTACTTC,CASGLGEGEQYF